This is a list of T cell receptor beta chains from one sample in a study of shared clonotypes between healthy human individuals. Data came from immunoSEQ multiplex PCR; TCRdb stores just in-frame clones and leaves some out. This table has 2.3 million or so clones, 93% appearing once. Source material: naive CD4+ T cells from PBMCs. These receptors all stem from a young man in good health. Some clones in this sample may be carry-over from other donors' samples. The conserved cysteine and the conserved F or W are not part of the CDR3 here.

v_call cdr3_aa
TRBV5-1 ASSFRQGVDTQY
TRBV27 ASSTRDRPAYEQY
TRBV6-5 ASSCREVYNEQF
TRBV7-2 ASSPRSGHSSGANVLT
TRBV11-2 ASKPPDREYEQY
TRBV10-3 AISSQGGNTEAF
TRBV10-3 AISEGLAGYNEQF
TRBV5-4 ASSLSMGGSGNTIY
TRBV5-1 ASSLSTSREGAGELF
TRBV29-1 SVVEGTDTQY
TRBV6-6 ASRLWDTQY
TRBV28 ASSFQEGLGGQPQH
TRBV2 ASSDSQPGANVLT
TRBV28 ASTRLVRQETQY
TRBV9 ASSYRPGTGIYGYT
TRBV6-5 ASSYSNPTGELF
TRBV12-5 ASGLAHANTEAF
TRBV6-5 ASSYANNYGYT